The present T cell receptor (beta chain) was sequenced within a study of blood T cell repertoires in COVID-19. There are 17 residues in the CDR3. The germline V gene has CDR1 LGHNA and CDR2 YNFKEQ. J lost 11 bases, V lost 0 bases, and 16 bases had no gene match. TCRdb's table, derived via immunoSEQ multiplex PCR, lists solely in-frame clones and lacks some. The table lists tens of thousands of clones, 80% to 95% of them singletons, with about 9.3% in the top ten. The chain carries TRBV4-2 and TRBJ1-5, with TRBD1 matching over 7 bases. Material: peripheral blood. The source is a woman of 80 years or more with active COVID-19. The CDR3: CASSQETGRGTTPAQHF. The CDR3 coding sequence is TGTGCCAGCAGCCAAGAGACGGGCAGGGGGACAACCCCAGCCCAGCATTTT.